This passage covers 8 T cell receptor beta chains from one sample sequenced in a study of shared clonotypes between healthy human individuals. Data came from immunoSEQ multiplex PCR; TCRdb stores just in-frame clones and leaves some out. The sample consists of about 1 million clones, about 80% of them appearing once. The sequenced sample consisted of memory CD4+ T cells sorted from blood. Subset noted: CD45RA-negative fraction. Source of these receptors: a man aged 18 to 30 in good health.

For this clone: The germline gene is not matched at one end of the junction; a read error may be the cause. V and J are TRBV7-6 and TRBJ2-1; 14 nucleotides match TRBD2. CDR1 SGHVS and CDR2 FNYEAQ come from the germline V gene. This CDR3 spans 14 amino acids. CDR3 sequence (DNA): TGTGCCAGCAGCCACGACGGACTAGCGGGGGGCGCCATCTTC. Its protein product is CASSHDGLAGGAIF.

DNA of the CDR3: TGTGCCAGCTGTACAGGGGGCGGGGAGACCCAGTACTTC. Amino acids: CASCTGGGETQYF. The V and J genes are TRBV2 and TRBJ2-5, with 9 bases aligning to TRBD1. V dropped 8 bases and J dropped 5; count of bases not matched to a gene: 6. The CDR3 is 13 amino acids. Germline CDR1 is SNHLY and CDR2 is FYNNEI. Looking up the rest from reference TRBV2 and TRBJ2-5 gives the full variable domain: EPEVTQTPSHQVTQMGQEVILRCVPISNHLYFYWYRQILGQKVEFLVSFYNNEISEKSEIFDDQFSVERPDGSNFTLKIRSTKLEDSAMYFCASCTGGGETQYFGPGTRLLVL.

The chain combines TRBV6-5 with TRBJ1-1; the D gene is possibly TRBD1 (6 bases). This CDR3 is built from 14 residues. The V end lost 8 bases, the J end lost 5 bases, and 18 bases lay between the germline ends. Germline lookup yields CDR1 MNHEY and CDR2 SVGAGI. The CDR3 here is CASGRKGGWTEAFF. Here the CDR3 DNA reads TGTGCCAGCGGAAGAAAGGGGGGGTGGACTGAAGCTTTCTTT.

The rearrangement joins TRBV10-3 to TRBJ1-2; possibly TRBD1 for D (5 bases). Germline CDR1 reads ENHRY; CDR2 reads SYGVKD. The CDR3 has 12 amino acids. The V end lost 8 bases, the J end lost 8 bases, and 15 bases lay between the germline ends. CDR3 in DNA: TGTGCCATCGGGGCCACAGGTGGAGGCTACACCTTC. Its translation: CAIGATGGGYTF.

This clone was detected only a few times. This rearrangement joins TRBV5-4 to TRBJ2-7; D possibly corresponds to TRBD1 (5 bases). The CDR3 contains 12 residues. Germline CDR1 reads SGHNT; CDR2 reads YYREEE (reference sequence). V dropped 2 bases and J dropped 5 bases, with 8 bases sitting between them. Written as DNA, the CDR3 is TGTGCCAGCAGCTTTGACAGAAACGAGCAGTACTTC. Translating it yields CASSFDRNEQYF. The complete variable domain, with remaining parts taken from reference TRBV5-4 and TRBJ2-7, reads ETGVTQSPTHLIKTRGQQVTLRCSSQSGHNTVSWYQQALGQGPQFIFQYYREEENGRGNFPPRFSGLQFPNYSSELNVNALELDDSALYLCASSFDRNEQYFGPGTRLTVT.

With respect to this clone: The sample contains more than one DNA sequence encoding this CDR3. This chain uses TRBV5-6 with TRBJ2-5; D uncertain. The CDR3 is 13 residues long. V was pared by 3 bases and J by 1 base, with 7 bases between. Germline V CDR1 and CDR2: SGHDT, YYEEEE. The DNA of the CDR3 is TGTGCCAGCAGCTCAACAGTCCAAGAGACCCAGTACTTC. This encodes CASSSTVQETQYF.

The sample holds one count of this clone. The chain carries TRBV6-4 and TRBJ2-3; a possible D gene is TRBD2 (6 bases). From germline, CDR1 is MRHNA and CDR2 SNTAGT. The CDR3 is made up of 13 amino acids. The V end was cut by 6 bases, the J end by 1 base, with 8 bases between. For the CDR3, the DNA is TGTGCCAGCAGGGCTAGCGGCACAGATACGCAGTATTTT. Its translation: CASRASGTDTQYF.

This rearrangement joins TRBV7-2 to TRBJ2-3, with D unresolved. V lost 2 bases and J lost 8, with 8 bases in between. The CDR3 loop spans 12 amino acids. Germline V gives CDR1 SGHTA, CDR2 FQGNSA. The CDR3 is CASSLKARTQYF. CDR3 in DNA: TGTGCCAGCAGCTTAAAAGCCCGTACGCAGTATTTT.